This TCR beta chain was captured by sequencing in a study of blood T cell repertoires in COVID-19. Study context: Sites across the United States, Italy and Spain contributed samples from acute and convalescent COVID-19. T cells, B-cell-depleted T cells, or PBMCs supplied cDNA or gDNA.

In the original processing: Reference gene primer amplification gave nucleated cell count estimates. The data were produced by immunoSEQ multiplex PCR, yet TCRdb's version contains in-frame clones alone and is incomplete. The V and J calls and clone size are taken from that table; D and trimming were inferred from the DNA. The sample yields roughly 50,000 clones, more than 80% seen once. Germline loops: CDR1 SEHNR, CDR2 FQNEAQ (reference sequence). V lost 5 bases, J lost 8 bases, and 8 bases stayed unmatched. The CDR3 length is 15 residues. In this sample, this clone turned up once. The gene calls are TRBV7-9 and TRBJ2-1; 11 bases are shared with TRBD2. The sequencing sample was made of peripheral blood. This receptor was taken from a woman in her fifties or sixties with acute or convalescent COVID-19. The CDR3 region has the DNA TGTGCCAGCAGCAAAACTAGCGGGAGTTACGATGAGCAGTTCTTC. It codes for CASSKTSGSYDEQFF.